The 28 T cell receptor beta chains given below trace back to one sample, sequenced in a study of blood T cell repertoires in COVID-19. Clones were sequenced by immunoSEQ multiplex PCR, and TCRdb holds only the in-frame ones, with some missing. In the table there are a few hundred thousand clones, 92% of which are singletons. The specimen was PBMCs or T cells enriched from blood (not recorded which). These receptors were obtained from a woman aged 30 to 39 who had recovered from COVID-19.

This rearrangement joins TRBV28 to TRBJ2-7; TRBD1 might be the D (6 bases). Per germline, CDR1 MDHEN and CDR2 SYDVKM. V lost 6 bases to trimming and J lost 1 base, with 16 bases between them. The CDR3 has 15 amino acids. The CDR3 reads CASSSSGQSSYEQYF. The DNA for the CDR3 is TGTGCCAGCAGCTCTTCAGGACAGTCATCCTACGAGCAGTACTTC.

V is TRBV3-1 (or the pseudogene TRBV3-2) and J is TRBJ2-3, with 10 bases that match TRBD2. V shed 4 bases, J shed 5 bases, and the junction held 9 bases outside the gene matches. The CDR3 is made up of 16 amino acids. CDR1 is LGHDT and CDR2 is YNNKEL in the germline V gene (reference sequence). The CDR3 coding sequence is TGTGCCAGCAGCCTCCACCTAGCGGGGGCCGAAGATACGCAGTATTTT. Protein sequence: CASSLHLAGAEDTQYF.

The gene calls are TRBV19 and TRBJ2-4, with D uncertain. The length of the CDR3 is 12 residues. V was shortened by 8 bases and J by 1 base, with 6 bases between the two germline ends. CDR1 is LNHDA and CDR2 is SQIVND in the germline V gene (reference sequence). The CDR3 coding sequence is TGTGCCAGTTCAGCGGCCAAAAACATTCAGTACTTC. This sequence encodes CASSAAKNIQYF.

V gene TRBV10-1 combines with J gene TRBJ2-3, with D possibly matching TRBD1 (5 bases). Trimming pared 4 bases from V and 6 bases from J, leaving 20 bases between. Per germline, CDR1 WNHNN and CDR2 SYGVQD (reference sequence). There are 16 residues in the CDR3. CDR3 sequence (DNA): TGCGCCAGCAGTGCGAACTTACAGGTCAACGGGGATACGCAGTATTTT. Translation gives CASSANLQVNGDTQYF.

The genes are TRBV5-1 and TRBJ2-3, with TRBD2 matching 7 bases. CDR3 size: 16 residues. CDR1 and CDR2 (germline): SGHRS, YFSETQ. Unmatched junction bases numbered 8, after V lost 1 base and J lost 3 bases. The CDR3: CASSLPYGLETDTQYF. CDR3 DNA: TGCGCCAGCAGCTTGCCTTATGGACTAGAAACAGATACGCAGTATTTT.

The DNA of the CDR3 is TGTGCCAGCAGGGGACAGATGAACACTGAAGCTTTCTTT. It codes for CASRGQMNTEAFF. V usage is TRBV27 and J usage is TRBJ1-1, with 7 bases fitting TRBD1. V lost 6 bases to trimming and J lost 0 bases; unmatched junction nucleotides: 1. The CDR3 consists of 13 residues. Per germline, CDR1 MNHEY and CDR2 SMNVEV (reference sequence).

V usage is TRBV7-9 and J usage is TRBJ2-1; 11 nucleotides line up with TRBD2. The length of the CDR3 is 16 residues. V lost 3 bases to trimming and J lost 1 base; unmatched junction nucleotides: 2. Looked up from germline, CDR1 is SEHNR and CDR2 is FQNEAQ (reference sequence). CDR3 coding DNA: TGTGCCAGCAGCTTGGGGACTAGCGGATCCTACAATGAGCAGTTCTTC. Encoded protein: CASSLGTSGSYNEQFF.

The rearrangement links TRBV28 to TRBJ2-3, with D possibly being TRBD1 (5 bases). Per the germline V gene, CDR1 is MDHEN and CDR2 is SYDVKM. The CDR3 extends over 16 amino acids. V lost 8 bases and J 5 bases, leaving 23 bases between the germline ends. CDR3 DNA sequence: TGTGCCAGCGAAGGCGCAGGCCAGGGCATTGTAGATACGCAGTATTTT. Its protein is CASEGAGQGIVDTQYF.

The chain has TRBV7-3 and TRBJ2-2, with TRBD2 identical over 15 bases. Trimming removed 6 bases from V and 6 bases from J; junction bases left unmatched: 5. Germline V CDR1 and CDR2: SGHTA, FQGTGA. The CDR3 is 16 residues long. The CDR3 DNA reads as TGTGCCAGCAGTCCAGGACTAGCGGGAGGGCCCGGGGAGCTGTTTTTT. The encoded protein is CASSPGLAGGPGELFF.

The rearrangement links TRBV3-1 (or the pseudogene TRBV3-2) to TRBJ2-2; TRBD2 matches at 7 bases. This CDR3 contains 15 residues. Trimming at V came to 4 bases and at J to 1 base, leaving 3 bases not matched to a gene. Germline V gene data show CDR1 as LGHDT and CDR2 as YNNKEL (reference sequence). The CDR3 sequence: CASSPTSWNTGELFF. DNA of the CDR3: TGTGCCAGCAGCCCGACTAGCTGGAACACCGGGGAGCTGTTTTTT.

This clone was detected only a few times. The gene calls are TRBV7-6 and TRBJ2-3, with D perhaps matching TRBD2 (6 bases). The CDR3 extends over 15 amino acids. V lost 5 bases and J lost 8, with 20 bases in between. Germline V gene lookup returns CDR1 SGHVS and CDR2 FNYEAQ. CDR3 protein: CASSPQVAVLVTQYF. CDR3 coding DNA: TGTGCCAGCAGCCCGCAAGTAGCGGTGCTTGTTACGCAGTATTTT. The full variable domain, completed using reference TRBV7-6 and TRBJ2-3, is GAGVSQSPRYKVTKRGQDVALRCDPISGHVSLYWYRQALGQGPEFLTYFNYEAQQDKSGLPNDRFSAERPEGSISTLTIQRTEQRDSAMYRCASSPQVAVLVTQYFGPGTRLTVL.

CDR3 sequence: CASSFRQTGRQPQHF. The CDR3 DNA reads as TGTGCCAGCAGCTTCCGACAGACAGGGCGTCAGCCCCAGCATTTT. The chain combines TRBV21-1 with TRBJ1-5; the DNA was not used to check the table's D call, TRBD1. TRBV21-1 is tagged as a pseudogene. The CDR3 is 15 residues long.

The chain's CDR3 is CASIKAGANEQYF. CDR3 DNA: TGTGCCAGCATTAAAGCGGGGGCCAACGAGCAGTACTTC. The V and J genes are TRBV12-3 or TRBV12-4 and TRBJ2-7; 8 nucleotides line up with TRBD2. This CDR3 contains 13 residues. The ends lost 7 bases at V and 5 bases at J; junction bases unmatched: 7.

This chain links TRBV5-4 with TRBJ2-1; tentative D call: TRBD2 (7 bases). V lost 3 bases and J lost 15, with 19 bases in between. The germline gives CDR1 SGHNT, CDR2 YYREEE (reference sequence). The CDR3 is made up of 13 amino acids. Written as DNA, the CDR3 is TGTGCCAGCAGCTCCCGGGGGGCATCCACGGTGTTCTTC. Protein product: CASSSRGASTVFF.

CDR3: CASRSTGTTEAFF. The DNA for the CDR3 is TGTGCCAGCAGATCGACAGGGACCACTGAAGCTTTCTTT. The chain employs TRBV27 and TRBJ1-1, with 7 bases fitting TRBD1. Germline values: CDR1 MNHEY, CDR2 SMNVEV (reference sequence). J lost 4 bases, V lost 6 bases, and 5 bases had no gene match. This CDR3 has 13 residues.

This rearrangement joins TRBV28 to TRBJ2-7; 8 bases fit TRBD2. This CDR3 spans 17 amino acids. The germline gives CDR1 MDHEN, CDR2 SYDVKM. Trimming cost V 5 bases and J 5 bases; bases outside gene matches: 17. In DNA, the CDR3 is TGTGCCAGCAGTACATACCTAGTTTCGGGAGGGCGCAACGAGCAGTACTTC. It codes for CASSTYLVSGGRNEQYF.

In this sample, this clone turned up a few times. The V gene is TRBV30, the J gene TRBJ1-3, with D unresolved. Germline V gives CDR1 GTSNPN, CDR2 SVGIG (reference sequence). CDR3 size: 14 residues. Trimming stripped 0 bases from V and 0 bases from J, with 6 bases between. Here the CDR3 DNA reads TGTGCCTGGAGTGTAGAGCGCTCTGGAAACACCATATATTTT. Translation gives CAWSVERSGNTIYF. The full variable domain, in which reference TRBV30 and TRBJ1-3 provide the parts outside the CDR3, is SQTIHQWPATLVQPVGSPLSLECTVEGTSNPNLYWYRQAAGRGLQLLFYSVGIGQISSEVPQNLSASRPQDRQFILSSKKLLLSDSGFYLCAWSVERSGNTIYFGEGSWLTVV.

The gene calls are TRBV28 and TRBJ2-5; TRBD2 agrees at 12 bases. CDR1 and CDR2 (germline): MDHEN, SYDVKM. J gave up 5 bases and V 6 bases, and 7 bases lay outside the gene matches. The CDR3 is made up of 15 amino acids. The CDR3 DNA is TGTGCCAGCAGCGCTAGCGGGGGGGCCGGGGAGACCCAGTACTTC. Amino acid sequence: CASSASGGAGETQYF. Full variable domain (rest looked up from reference TRBV28 and TRBJ2-5): DVKVTQSSRYLVKRTGEKVFLECVQDMDHENMFWYRQDPGLGLRLIYFSYDVKMKEKGDIPEGYSVSREKKERFSLILESASTNQTSMYLCASSASGGAGETQYFGPGTRLLVL.

This chain connects TRBV4-1 to TRBJ1-2, with 12 positions matching TRBD1. V was clipped by 3 bases and J by 8 bases; unmatched bases: 13. CDR1 and CDR2 (germline): MGHRA, YSYEKL. The CDR3 runs 17 residues. The DNA of the CDR3 is TGCGCCAGCAGCCACCTCCCGGGGACAGGGGGCGCGAACGGCTACACCTTC. It yields the protein CASSHLPGTGGANGYTF.

The chain couples TRBV7-2 to TRBJ1-6; a weak D match, TRBD1 (5 bases). The CDR3 sequence is 14 residues long. CDR1 and CDR2 from the germline V gene are SGHTA and FQGNSA. V was pared by 5 bases and J by 10 bases, with 15 bases between. The DNA of the CDR3 is TGTGCCAGCAGCAAACGGGGGGGGGACTCACCCCTCCACTTT. This translates into CASSKRGGDSPLHF.

This clone was seen just once. The chain is built from TRBV19 and TRBJ1-5; TRBD1 agrees at 8 bases. With 2 bases clipped from V and 8 bases from J, the junction kept 11 bases outside the gene matches. This CDR3 region has 16 residues. Germline V gene sequence: CDR1 LNHDA, CDR2 SQIVND (reference sequence). CDR3 DNA: TGTGCCAGTAGTATAAATCAGGGGGCCGGTTTTGAGCCCCAGCATTTT. Residues: CASSINQGAGFEPQHF.

The chain joins TRBV18 to TRBJ1-4; D gene unclear. CDR1 is KGHSH, CDR2 LQKENI, per germline. The CDR3 has 15 amino acids. V lost 4 bases and J 5 bases, leaving 14 bases between the germline ends. Here the CDR3 reads CASSLLGQANEKLFF. CDR3 nucleotide sequence: TGTGCCAGCTCACTTTTGGGCCAGGCAAATGAAAAACTGTTTTTT. Variable domain in full (rest from reference TRBV18 and TRBJ1-4): NAGVMQNPRHLVRRRGQEARLRCSPMKGHSHVYWYRQLPEEGLKFMVYLQKENIIDESGMPKERFSAEFPKEGPSILRIQQVVRGDSAAYFCASSLLGQANEKLFFGSGTQLSVL.

The CDR3 reads CASSQDHQEEKLFF. In nucleotides, the CDR3 is TGTGCCAGCAGCCAAGATCATCAAGAGGAAAAACTGTTTTTT. The chain employs TRBV4-2 and TRBJ1-4; D not certain. The V gene's germline CDR1 is LGHNA and CDR2 YNFKEQ. The CDR3 covers 14 residues. V gave up 0 bases and J gave up 8 bases, with 10 bases separating them.

The chain joins TRBV28 to TRBJ1-5; TRBD1 agrees at 8 bases. V lost 5 bases, J lost 6 bases, and 6 bases stayed unmatched. The CDR3 has 14 amino acids. The germline V gene has CDR1 MDHEN and CDR2 SYDVKM. CDR3 DNA sequence: TGTGCCAGCAGTCCGACGGACAGGGTTCAGCCCCAGCATTTT. Translated, it gives CASSPTDRVQPQHF.

This chain links TRBV12-1 with TRBJ2-2; TRBD1 reflects the table's D call only, with no check against the DNA. TRBV12-1 counts as a pseudogene. This CDR3 is built from 15 residues. The CDR3 region is CASSFRDRVIGELFF. The CDR3 DNA reads as TGTGCCAGCAGCTTTAGGGACAGGGTCATCGGGGAGCTGTTTTTT.

This chain links TRBV7-2 with TRBJ2-4; 8 bases fit TRBD1. Germline loops: CDR1 SGHTA, CDR2 FQGNSA. The CDR3 contains 15 residues. With V trimmed by 5 bases and J by 3 bases, 6 bases remained unmatched. CDR3 sequence (DNA): TGTGCCAGCAGCACGGACAGGGTGGACAAAAACATTCAGTACTTC. It encodes CASSTDRVDKNIQYF.

This clone was found once. The chain recombines TRBV7-2 with TRBJ1-2; D is ambiguous. V lost 1 base and J 4 bases, leaving 10 bases between the germline ends. The CDR3 runs 14 residues. CDR1 SGHTA and CDR2 FQGNSA come from the germline V gene. CDR3 coding DNA: TGTGCCAGCAGCTTAGGTCCGACAATCTATGGCTACACCTTC. It codes for CASSLGPTIYGYTF.

The CDR3 loop reads CASSLDRQGRSPLHF. The CDR3 DNA follows: TGTGCCAGCAGCTTAGACCGACAGGGTCGCTCACCCCTCCACTTT. The chain carries TRBV7-2 and TRBJ1-6; TRBD1 agrees at 7 bases. Unmatched junction bases numbered 7, after V lost 1 base and J lost 10 bases. CDR1 and CDR2 (germline): SGHTA, FQGNSA. The CDR3 sequence is 15 residues long.